The 29 T cell receptor beta chains in this list originate from one sample, sequenced in a study of shared clonotypes between healthy human individuals. Sequencing used immunoSEQ multiplex PCR; TCRdb keeps in-frame clones, though not all of them. This sample has more than 550,000 clones, with about 90% found just once. Specimen: memory CD8+ T cells from PBMCs. The subset here: CD45RO+ cells pooled with CCR7-negative TemRA cells. All receptors come from a man between 18 and 35 years old in good health. Some clones in this sample may be carry-over from other donors' samples.

This clone showed up just a few times. The chain uses TRBV2 and TRBJ2-3; weak D call: TRBD2 (5 bases). The CDR3 has 13 residues. Germline-derived CDR1 and CDR2 are SNHLY and FYNNEI. V was cut by 8 bases and J by 1 base, with 10 bases left in between. The CDR3: CASRPGGTDTQYF. The CDR3 DNA reads TGTGCCAGCCGCCCCGGGGGCACAGATACGCAGTATTTT.

In its sample, this clone was seen once. In DNA, the CDR3 is TGCGCCAGCAAGGCGGAGCGGAGCTCCTACGAGCAGTACTTC. The encoded protein is CASKAERSSYEQYF. The V call is TRBV5-1, the J call TRBJ2-7; tentative D call: TRBD2 (5 bases). The CDR3 extends over 14 amino acids. Germline V gives CDR1 SGHRS, CDR2 YFSETQ. Deletions cut 6 bases from V and 0 bases from J, with 13 bases between.

The chain links TRBV7-9 to TRBJ2-7; 7 bases map to TRBD2. The CDR3 runs to 15 residues. CDR1 is SEHNR, CDR2 FQNEAQ, per germline (reference sequence). V lost 6 bases to trimming and J lost 7 bases; unmatched junction nucleotides: 15. The CDR3 loop is CASRRAEGGPKEQYF. The DNA for the CDR3 is TGTGCCAGCAGACGGGCGGAGGGAGGGCCAAAGGAGCAGTACTTC.

The V gene is TRBV27, the J gene TRBJ2-7; possible D gene TRBD2, 6 bases. Germline V gene lookup returns CDR1 MNHEY and CDR2 SMNVEV (reference sequence). This CDR3 has 14 amino acids. V was clipped by 1 base and J by 2 bases, with 9 bases between them. The CDR3 protein is CASSLFPGAYEQYF. DNA of the CDR3: TGTGCCAGCAGTTTATTTCCGGGAGCCTACGAGCAGTACTTC.

The chain couples TRBV28 to TRBJ2-7; 15 bases are a match to TRBD2. This CDR3 comprises 21 residues. The ends lost 8 bases at V and 0 bases at J; junction bases unmatched: 20. Germline V CDR1 and CDR2: MDHEN, SYDVKM. The CDR3 here is CASFHGLAGGKSPIHSYEQYF. The CDR3 DNA reads TGTGCCAGCTTCCACGGACTAGCGGGAGGGAAGAGCCCGATCCACTCCTACGAGCAGTACTTC.

This clone has only a few counts. J is TRBJ2-3 and V is TRBV9, with D tentatively TRBD1 (7 bases). Germline V gives CDR1 SGDLS, CDR2 YYNGEE. The CDR3 loop spans 15 amino acids. Trimming shortened V by 1 base and J by 3 bases, and 12 bases separated the two germline ends. For the CDR3, the DNA is TGTGCCAGCAGCGTACCCCAGGGGGGTACAGATACGCAGTATTTT. Protein product: CASSVPQGGTDTQYF.

The rearrangement uses TRBV10-3 and TRBJ2-3; 10 bases agree with TRBD1. Looked up from germline, CDR1 is ENHRY and CDR2 is SYGVKD. With V trimmed by 0 bases and J by 2 bases, 5 bases remained unmatched. This CDR3 spans 17 amino acids. CDR3 loop: CAISESIGTGDTDTQYF. The DNA of the CDR3 is TGTGCCATCAGTGAGTCGATAGGGACAGGGGACACAGATACGCAGTATTTT.

The chain employs TRBV7-9 and TRBJ2-2, with D hard to call. This CDR3 contains 15 residues. Trimming took 5 bases from V and 2 from J, leaving 12 bases between them. The germline CDR1 and CDR2 sequences are SEHNR and FQNEAQ (reference sequence). The CDR3 nucleotides read TGTGCCAGCAGCAATAGTCGGCTTAACACCGGGGAGCTGTTTTTT. Protein: CASSNSRLNTGELFF.

This clone was observed a single time. This chain joins TRBV6-5 and TRBJ2-3, with TRBD2 matching 10 bases. CDR3 length: 14 residues. The germline gives CDR1 MNHEY, CDR2 SVGAGI. Trimming removed 4 bases from V and 6 bases from J; junction bases left unmatched: 4. The CDR3 sequence is CASSLGLAVDTQYF. As DNA, the CDR3 is TGTGCCAGCAGTTTAGGACTAGCGGTTGATACGCAGTATTTT.

V usage is TRBV19 and J usage is TRBJ1-5; TRBD1 aligns across 7 bases. J was trimmed by 4 bases and V by 3 bases; bases with no gene match: 6. This CDR3 has 15 amino acids. CDR1 is LNHDA and CDR2 is SQIVND in the germline V gene (reference sequence). The CDR3 sequence is CASSILGTENQPQHF. The CDR3 bases are TGTGCCAGTAGTATCTTGGGGACAGAGAATCAGCCCCAGCATTTT.

The rearrangement joins TRBV29-1 to TRBJ1-2, with D tentatively TRBD1 (6 bases). CDR3 length: 13 amino acids. The germline V gene encodes CDR1 SQVTM and CDR2 ANQGSEA. V lost 7 bases and J lost 5, with 17 bases in between. CDR3 protein: CSALGGSLYGYTF. CDR3 nucleotide sequence: TGCAGCGCCCTCGGGGGCAGTTTATATGGCTACACCTTC.

This chain connects TRBV9 to TRBJ2-1; TRBD2 matches 7 bases. Looked up from germline, CDR1 is SGDLS and CDR2 is YYNGEE. Trimming removed 4 bases from V and 7 bases from J; junction bases left unmatched: 5. CDR3 length equals 13 residues. CDR3 nucleotides: TGTGCCAGCAGCATGACTAGCATGAATGAGCAGTTCTTC. Translation gives CASSMTSMNEQFF.

This chain uses TRBV13 with TRBJ2-1; no clear D gene. The CDR3 covers 14 residues. The germline V and J ends were trimmed by 2 bases and 6 bases, with 11 bases remaining between them. Germline assignment: CDR1 PRHDT and CDR2 FYEKMQ (reference sequence). CDR3 bases: TGTGCCAGCAGCTTATTAGCAGCGACCAATGAGCAGTTCTTC. It encodes CASSLLAATNEQFF.

The gene calls are TRBV28 and TRBJ2-7; 14 bases match TRBD2. The germline V gene has CDR1 MDHEN and CDR2 SYDVKM. The CDR3 is 15 residues long. The V gene end was trimmed by 1 base and the J gene end by 6 bases; junction bases not matched to a gene: 2. As DNA, the CDR3 is TGTGCCAGCAGTTTATTGACTAGCGGGAGGGGCGAGCAGTACTTC. Its protein is CASSLLTSGRGEQYF.

This chain joins TRBV4-3 and TRBJ1-5, with TRBD1 as a possible D gene (6 bases). Between the trimmed V and J ends, which lost 1 base and 6 bases, there was a span of 13 bases. This CDR3 spans 15 amino acids. Germline values: CDR1 LGHNA, CDR2 YSLEER. CDR3 DNA sequence: TGCGCCAGCAGCCAAGTTGTGGGGGCAGGTCAGCCCCAGCATTTT. This codes for CASSQVVGAGQPQHF.

The CDR3 bases are TGCGCCAGCAGCTTGGGATCCGGGACAAATTTCTACGAGCAGTACTTC. This sequence encodes CASSLGSGTNFYEQYF. The chain joins TRBV5-1 to TRBJ2-7; a weak D match, TRBD1 (6 bases). Germline V gene sequence: CDR1 SGHRS, CDR2 YFSETQ. V was pared by 0 bases and J by 3 bases, with 16 bases between. There are 16 residues in the CDR3.

The chain has TRBV4-3 and TRBJ2-1; tentative D call: TRBD1 (6 bases). Germline CDR1 and CDR2: LGHNA and YSLEER. This CDR3 spans 17 amino acids. Trimming took 0 bases from V and 3 from J, leaving 15 bases between them. The CDR3 loop reads CASSQEWGRLGYNEQFF. In DNA form, the CDR3 reads TGCGCCAGCAGCCAAGAGTGGGGGCGGTTGGGCTACAATGAGCAGTTCTTC.

The chain uses TRBV2 and TRBJ1-3; TRBD1 matches 8 bases. This CDR3 spans 14 amino acids. The J segment lost 0 bases and the V segment lost 10 bases, leaving 5 bases of the junction unmatched. Germline lookup yields CDR1 SNHLY and CDR2 FYNNEI. The CDR3 protein is CATLGQASGNTIYF. CDR3 sequence (DNA): TGTGCCACCCTGGGACAGGCCTCTGGAAACACCATATATTTT. Full variable domain (rest looked up from reference TRBV2 and TRBJ1-3): EPEVTQTPSHQVTQMGQEVILRCVPISNHLYFYWYRQILGQKVEFLVSFYNNEISEKSEIFDDQFSVERPDGSNFTLKIRSTKLEDSAMYFCATLGQASGNTIYFGEGSWLTVV.

The J gene is TRBJ2-7, the V gene TRBV15; no definite D call. Germline CDR1 LNHNV, CDR2 YYDKDF (reference sequence). This CDR3 spans 16 amino acids. V lost 0 bases to trimming and J lost 2 bases, with 14 bases between them. CDR3 region: CATSRDLAAGAYEQYF. DNA for the CDR3: TGTGCCACCAGCAGAGATCTTGCGGCCGGTGCCTACGAGCAGTACTTC.

This sequence joins TRBV19 and TRBJ2-7; weak D call: TRBD1 (6 bases). This CDR3 is 14 amino acids long. Germline-derived CDR1 and CDR2 are LNHDA and SQIVND (reference sequence). The V end lost 1 base, the J end lost 2 bases, and 9 bases lay between the germline ends. CDR3 sequence (DNA): TGTGCCAGTAGTATAGCCAGGGGAACCTACGAGCAGTACTTC. It codes for CASSIARGTYEQYF.

V is TRBV7-2 and J is TRBJ2-1, with D maybe TRBD2 (6 bases). The CDR3 sequence is 15 residues long. Germline V gene data show CDR1 as SGHTA and CDR2 as FQGNSA. Trimming took off 6 bases at V and 4 bases at J, with 16 bases between the two ends. This CDR3 reads CASSPWPSEYNEQFF. The CDR3 DNA sequence: TGTGCCAGCAGTCCCTGGCCTAGCGAGTACAATGAGCAGTTCTTC. Full variable domain (rest looked up from reference TRBV7-2 and TRBJ2-1): GAGVSQSPSNKVTEKGKDVELRCDPISGHTALYWYRQSLGQGLEFLIYFQGNSAPDKSGLPSDRFSAERTGGSVSTLTIQRTQQEDSAVYLCASSPWPSEYNEQFFGPGTRLTVL.

The chain has TRBV7-2 and TRBJ2-5, with a tentative D call TRBD2 (6 bases). V lost 5 bases, J lost 5 bases, and 15 bases lay in between. The CDR3 has 14 residues. Germline CDR1 and CDR2: SGHTA and FQGNSA. CDR3 residues: CASSSTRSGETQYF. The CDR3 coding sequence is TGTGCCAGCAGCAGCACCCGGAGCGGGGAGACCCAGTACTTC.

This clone appeared once. The chain links TRBV4-1 to TRBJ2-1; 9 nucleotides agree with TRBD1. V gave up 3 bases and J gave up 0 bases; unmatched junction bases: 9. CDR3 length: 18 amino acids. Per germline, CDR1 MGHRA and CDR2 YSYEKL. CDR3 in DNA: TGCGCCAGCAGCCAGGACAGGGGCGAATTAAGCTCCTACAATGAGCAGTTCTTC. As protein: CASSQDRGELSSYNEQFF.

V is TRBV10-3 and J is TRBJ2-5; D not resolved. This CDR3 spans 15 amino acids. The ends were cut back, 0 bases at V and 5 bases at J, with 13 bases in the middle. Germline CDR1 and CDR2: ENHRY and SYGVKD. This CDR3 is CAISESPSGRETQYF. CDR3 nucleotide sequence: TGTGCCATCAGTGAGTCACCCTCAGGACGGGAGACCCAGTACTTC.

Note on this clone: A much bigger clone sits one base away, suggesting this may be a read error. CDR3 in amino acids: CASSFRNNEQFF. Written as DNA, the CDR3 is TGTGCCAGCAGTTTCCGAAACAATGAGCAGTTCTTC. This chain links TRBV27 with TRBJ2-1; unclear D gene. The CDR3 sequence is 12 residues long. CDR1 is MNHEY and CDR2 is SMNVEV in the germline V gene (reference sequence). V lost 3 bases and J lost 5, with 5 bases in between.

This chain connects TRBV27 to TRBJ2-3; possible D gene TRBD2, 6 bases. Trimming shortened V by 10 bases and J by 2 bases, and 10 bases separated the two germline ends. The germline CDR1 and CDR2 sequences are MNHEY and SMNVEV (reference sequence). The CDR3 is made up of 12 amino acids. The CDR3 region is CATGLTTDTQYF. The CDR3 DNA is TGTGCCACGGGACTTACCACAGATACGCAGTATTTT.

CDR3 nucleotide sequence: TGTGCCAGCAGTTACTCCCGAGGAGGCGGGGAGCTGTTTTTT. Translation: CASSYSRGGGELFF. This sequence joins TRBV6-5 and TRBJ2-2; perhaps TRBD2 as D (5 bases). V gave up 0 bases and J gave up 7 bases, with 9 bases separating them. The length of the CDR3 is 14 residues. Germline CDR1 MNHEY, CDR2 SVGAGI.

The rearrangement joins TRBV4-2 to TRBJ2-1, with TRBD2 matching 7 bases. The CDR3 has 14 residues. CDR1 and CDR2 from the germline V gene are LGHNA and YNFKEQ. Trimming cost V 0 bases and J 9 bases; bases outside gene matches: 5. The CDR3, as DNA: TGTGCCAGCAGCCAAGACACTAGCGCGGCTGAGCAGTTCTTC. This sequence encodes CASSQDTSAAEQFF.

The chain couples TRBV29-1 to TRBJ2-7; D is undetermined. CDR1 is SQVTM, CDR2 ANQGSEA, per germline. The CDR3 extends over 11 amino acids. Deletions cut 6 bases from V and 3 bases from J, with 9 bases between. CDR3 residues: CSVLQRYEQYF. The CDR3 coding sequence is TGCAGCGTCCTTCAACGCTACGAGCAGTACTTC.